Listed here are 17 T cell receptor beta chains from one sample, sequenced in a study of blood T cell repertoires in COVID-19 (dated by TCRdb to 2018 to 2021). The method behind the library was the immunoSEQ multiplex PCR assay. TCRdb retrieved this table from immuneACCESS and kept in-frame rearrangements only. Not all clones are present; in checked studies, unresolved V genes account for under half, and no reason is known for the remainder. The sample profile shows 650,000 to 800,000 clones; just under 90% of them were found once. The ten largest clones capture roughly 0.25% of the sample. Source material: peripheral blood. The receptor source for this set is a woman aged 18-30 years with acute or convalescent COVID-19.

The rearrangement joins TRBV6-4 to TRBJ1-1, with 9 bases fitting TRBD1. The V and J ends lost 5 bases and 4 bases, in that order; junction bases with no gene match: 5. This CDR3 is 14 amino acids long. The germline V gene encodes CDR1 MRHNA and CDR2 SNTAGT. The CDR3 reads CASSPGQGGTEAFF. The CDR3 nucleotides read TGTGCCAGCAGTCCGGGACAGGGTGGCACTGAAGCTTTCTTT.

This clone has a single count. The J gene is TRBJ2-2, the V gene TRBV21-1; the D segment call TRBD1 is taken from the table without a DNA check. TRBV21-1 is a recognized pseudogene. This CDR3 is 17 amino acids long. CDR3 DNA: TGTGCCAGCAGCAACCCCCGCCGGGACACGAACACCGGGGAGCTGTTTTTT. Its protein is CASSNPRRDTNTGELFF.

The chain employs TRBV13 and TRBJ1-2; perhaps TRBD1 as D (5 bases). The CDR3 has 13 residues. Germline V lookup: CDR1 PRHDT, CDR2 FYEKMQ (reference sequence). Trimming shortened V by 0 bases and J by 6 bases, and 8 bases separated the two germline ends. The CDR3 loop is CASSLGGLDGYTF. The CDR3, as DNA: TGTGCCAGCAGCTTAGGGGGGCTAGATGGCTACACCTTC.

The chain carries TRBV6-1 and TRBJ2-1; D not certain. Germline CDR1 MNHNS, CDR2 SASEGT. The CDR3 sequence is 15 residues long. The V gene lost 3 bases and the J gene lost 1 base, with 10 bases spanning the gap. The CDR3 coding sequence is TGTGCCAGCAGTGACCAGACGGGTTCCTACAATGAGCAGTTCTTC. Translation: CASSDQTGSYNEQFF.

This chain uses TRBV28 with TRBJ2-7; D might be TRBD1 (7 bases). CDR3 length: 15 residues. Per germline, CDR1 MDHEN and CDR2 SYDVKM. V lost 6 bases and J 2 bases, leaving 17 bases between the germline ends. For the CDR3, the DNA is TGTGCCAGCAGCTCCCGACAGGGACTCACCTACGAGCAGTACTTC. Its translation: CASSSRQGLTYEQYF.

This clone has just a few counts. V is TRBV7-9 and J is TRBJ1-2, with a possible D match to TRBD1 (5 bases). The CDR3 consists of 16 residues. Germline V gene data show CDR1 as SEHNR and CDR2 as FQNEAQ (reference sequence). V was trimmed by 1 base and J by 3 bases, leaving 15 bases between them. The CDR3 coding sequence is TGTGCCAGCAGCTTAGATTCTGTCAGGGCCTACTATGGCTACACCTTC. Translating gives CASSLDSVRAYYGYTF.

The V call is TRBV7-8, the J call TRBJ1-3; no clear D. Germline CDR1 is SGHVS and CDR2 is FQNEAQ. CDR3 length equals 16 residues. With 5 bases removed from V and 7 bases from J, the gap between germline ends came to 21 bases. The CDR3: CASSLSTFLWSNTIYF. For the CDR3, the DNA is TGTGCCAGCAGCCTCTCCACATTCCTCTGGAGTAACACCATATATTTT.

The chain employs TRBV9 and TRBJ2-1; 11 bases match TRBD2. Trimming cost V 1 base and J 9 bases; bases outside gene matches: 9. This CDR3 region has 16 residues. The V gene's germline CDR1 is SGDLS and CDR2 YYNGEE. CDR3 protein: CASSVHIAGGPSEQFF. CDR3 nucleotide sequence: TGTGCCAGCAGCGTACACATAGCGGGGGGGCCTAGTGAGCAGTTCTTC.

The rearrangement uses TRBV29-1 and TRBJ2-1; D not certain. Per germline, CDR1 SQVTM and CDR2 ANQGSEA. Trimming shortened V by 4 bases and J by 0 bases, and 10 bases separated the two germline ends. This CDR3 comprises 14 residues. For the CDR3, the DNA is TGCAGCGTTGTTGGTTTGAGCTCCTACAATGAGCAGTTCTTC. Translation: CSVVGLSSYNEQFF.

The chain carries TRBV9 and TRBJ1-2; no reliable D call. CDR1 SGDLS and CDR2 YYNGEE come from the germline V gene. The CDR3 loop spans 13 amino acids. Trimming removed 0 bases at V and 7 bases at J, with 10 bases between. The CDR3 DNA sequence: TGTGCCAGCAGCGTAGCGTCGGGTTTTGGCTACACCTTC. It is translated as CASSVASGFGYTF.

The V and J genes are TRBV7-2 and TRBJ2-3; TRBD1 agrees at 7 bases. The J segment lost 1 base and the V segment lost 3 bases, leaving 1 base of the junction unmatched. The CDR3 is 14 residues long. Germline V gene data show CDR1 as SGHTA and CDR2 as FQGNSA. The CDR3: CASSLRGRTDTQYF. Here the CDR3 DNA reads TGTGCCAGCAGCTTGAGGGGGCGCACAGATACGCAGTATTTT.

CDR3 DNA: TGCGCCAGCAGCCAACCTAAGTTATCCAAGGGGTGGGAAACTGAAGCTTTCTTT. Translated: CASSQPKLSKGWETEAFF. This sequence joins TRBV4-1 and TRBJ1-1; a weak D match, TRBD1 (5 bases). Trimming cost V 2 bases and J 5 bases, with 24 bases left between them. The CDR3 is made up of 18 amino acids. CDR1 is MGHRA and CDR2 is YSYEKL in the germline V gene.

The genes are TRBV5-1 and TRBJ2-3, with D unresolved. Looked up from germline, CDR1 is SGHRS and CDR2 is YFSETQ. This CDR3 has 11 amino acids. The V gene lost 4 bases and the J gene lost 3 bases, with 3 bases spanning the gap. Here the CDR3 DNA reads TGCGCCAGCAGCGTAACAGATACGCAGTATTTT. Translating gives CASSVTDTQYF.

The DNA of the CDR3 is TGTGCCAGCAGCTGGGGCGGACAGGGCGGAGAGACCCAGTACTTC. Its translation is CASSWGGQGGETQYF. The chain links TRBV7-9 to TRBJ2-5; TRBD1 aligns across 8 bases. The CDR3 has 15 amino acids. V shed 4 bases, J shed 4 bases, and the junction held 8 bases outside the gene matches. The germline gives CDR1 SEHNR, CDR2 FQNEAQ (reference sequence).

V and J are TRBV5-1 and TRBJ1-2; D ambiguous. There are 13 residues in the CDR3. CDR1 and CDR2 from the germline V gene are SGHRS and YFSETQ. V was cut by 0 bases and J by 6 bases, with 9 bases left in between. The CDR3 sequence: CASSLAPFDGYTF. CDR3 DNA sequence: TGCGCCAGCAGCTTGGCCCCCTTTGATGGCTACACCTTC. The variable domain in full, with the rest retrieved from reference TRBV5-1 and TRBJ1-2, is KAGVTQTPRYLIKTRGQQVTLSCSPISGHRSVSWYQQTPGQGLQFLFEYFSETQRNKGNFPGRFSGRQFSNSRSEMNVSTLELGDSALYLCASSLAPFDGYTFGSGTRLTVV.

The rearrangement uses TRBV5-4 and TRBJ2-7; TRBD2 agrees at 14 bases. CDR3 length: 18 amino acids. V lost 2 bases to trimming and J lost 2 bases; unmatched junction nucleotides: 9. CDR1 and CDR2 from the germline V gene are SGHNT and YYREEE (reference sequence). CDR3 nucleotide sequence: TGTGCCAGCAGCTTTAGGACTAGCGGGGGGCTACTTACCTACGAGCAGTACTTC. Translation: CASSFRTSGGLLTYEQYF.

Comments on this clone: Other DNA sequences of this sample code for an identical CDR3. The V call is TRBV3-1 (or the pseudogene TRBV3-2), the J call TRBJ2-7, with D perhaps TRBD1 (6 bases). V was shortened by 3 bases and J by 1 base, with 7 bases between the two germline ends. The germline V gene encodes CDR1 LGHDT and CDR2 YNNKEL (reference sequence). The CDR3 has 13 residues. The CDR3 protein is CASSQGQSYEQYF. The CDR3 DNA sequence: TGTGCCAGCAGCCAGGGACAATCCTACGAGCAGTACTTC.